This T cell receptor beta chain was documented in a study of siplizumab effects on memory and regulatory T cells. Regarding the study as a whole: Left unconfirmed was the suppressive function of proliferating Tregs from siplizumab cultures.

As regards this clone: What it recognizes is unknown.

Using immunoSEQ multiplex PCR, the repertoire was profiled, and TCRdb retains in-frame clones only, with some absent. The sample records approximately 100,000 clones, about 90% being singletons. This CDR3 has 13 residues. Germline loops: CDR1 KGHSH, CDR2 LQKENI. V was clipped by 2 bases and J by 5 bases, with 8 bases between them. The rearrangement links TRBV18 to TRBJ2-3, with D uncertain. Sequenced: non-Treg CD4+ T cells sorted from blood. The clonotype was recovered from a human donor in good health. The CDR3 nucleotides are TGTGCCAGCTCACCAAGTATGGAAGATACGCAGTATTTT. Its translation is CASSPSMEDTQYF.